This entry describes one TCR beta chain. Its antigen is unknown. The record originates from a study of T cell responses to AZD1222 COVID-19 vaccine. Overall study results and limits: In the spike-specific TCR repertoire, nearly half reportedly target unmutated variant regions. Only 5 or 6 AZD1222 recipients were seropositive at baseline. Donors were largely white British and mainly female; clonal diversity was possibly underestimated.

The CDR3 contains 16 residues. The V end was cut by 0 bases, the J end by 1 base, with 10 bases between. Looked up from germline, CDR1 is MDHEN and CDR2 is SYDVKM. Sequenced by immunoSEQ multiplex PCR; TCRdb stores in-frame clones only, minus some. The table lists some 170,000 clones, roughly 89% of them singletons. This rearrangement joins TRBV28 to TRBJ1-5, with a weak D call TRBD1 (5 bases). The clonotype comes from an adult in good health. Sample: peripheral blood, taken on day 0 of AZD1222 vaccination. CDR3 nucleotide sequence: TGTGCCAGCAGTTTATGGAGACAGCTGAGCAATCAGCCCCAGCATTTT. Translation: CASSLWRQLSNQPQHF.